A selection of T cell receptor beta chains follows, all from one sample in a study of PD-1 blockade in classical Hodgkin lymphoma. Only in-frame clones appear in the TCRdb table, and some are missing; sequencing was by immunoSEQ multiplex PCR. The table shows about 100,000 clones, with roughly 89% occurring only once. Sequencing was performed on peripheral blood mononuclear cells (PBMCs), taken before the second cycle of nivolumab. The source of these receptors is a human donor with classical Hodgkin lymphoma. Both conserved end residues are part of each CDR3. D genes are given only for firm matches. Not all rows give a size; the values are once, few, many and, for expanded clones, a class.

once,-,TRBV9,TRBJ1-1,CASSSGDTEAFF,TGTGCCAGCAGCTCAGGGGACACTGAAGCTTTCTTT
-,-,TRBV2,TRBJ1-5,CASEEGGRQPQHF,TGTGCCAGCGAGGAGGGCGGGCGTCAGCCCCAGCATTTT
-,-,TRBV18,TRBJ1-1,CASSPLVTVNTEAFF,TGTGCCAGCTCACCACTCGTTACGGTGAACACTGAAGCTTTCTTT
-,-,TRBV5-8,TRBJ1-2,CASSSYRIINYGYTF,TGTGCCAGCAGCTCCTACAGGATAATTAACTATGGCTACACCTTC
-,-,TRBV9,TRBJ2-3,CASSANRVDGTDTQYF,TGTGCCAGCAGCGCTAACAGGGTTGATGGCACAGATACGCAGTATTTT
-,-,TRBV5-1,TRBJ1-6,CASSLGSTQAVTSPLHF,TGCGCCAGCAGCTTGGGATCGACGCAGGCGGTTACTTCACCCCTCCACTTT
-,TRBD2,TRBV28,TRBJ2-2,CASSSTSGGETGELFF,TGTGCCAGCAGTTCGACTAGCGGGGGGGAAACCGGGGAGCTGTTTTTT
-,-,TRBV4-3,TRBJ2-1,CASSQERGGSYNEQFF,TGCGCCAGCAGCCAAGAAAGGGGGGGCTCCTACAATGAGCAGTTCTTC
-,TRBD2,TRBV4-2,TRBJ2-7,CASSQVPSGGPEGEQYF,TGTGCCAGCAGCCAAGTGCCTAGCGGGGGGCCAGAGGGCGAGCAGTACTTC
-,TRBD1,TRBV6-5,TRBJ1-1,CASGRTGNRNTEAFF,TGTGCCAGCGGCCGGACAGGGAACAGGAACACTGAAGCTTTCTTT
-,TRBD1,TRBV30,TRBJ1-3,CAIGRGSFGNTIYF,TGTGCCATAGGCAGGGGGTCTTTTGGAAACACCATATATTTT
-,TRBD2,TRBV18,TRBJ2-7,CASSPGGSAYEQYF,TGTGCCAGCTCACCGGGGGGGAGTGCCTACGAGCAGTACTTC
-,-,TRBV7-9,TRBJ1-2,CASSPPGGARGYTF,TGTGCCAGCAGCCCCCCCGGGGGCGCGAGGGGCTACACCTTC
-,-,TRBV7-9,TRBJ1-1,CASSTPHQGREAFF,TGTGCCAGCAGCACGCCCCACCAGGGGAGGGAAGCTTTCTTT
-,-,TRBV20-1,TRBJ2-3,CSAPRPDTQYF,TGCAGTGCGCCTAGACCAGATACGCAGTATTTT
-,TRBD1,TRBV18,TRBJ1-4,CASSPPGQGVQLFF,TGTGCCAGCTCACCACCGGGACAGGGGGTACAACTGTTTTTT
-,TRBD2,TRBV11-2,TRBJ2-7,CASSSETSGGAYEQYF,TGTGCCAGCAGCAGCGAAACTAGCGGGGGGGCCTACGAGCAGTACTTC
-,-,TRBV6-5,TRBJ1-4,CASSNRNEKLFF,TGTGCCAGCAGCAACCGTAATGAAAAACTGTTTTTT
-,-,TRBV7-8,TRBJ2-7,CASSPSGAHEQYF,TGTGCCAGCAGCCCCTCCGGGGCCCACGAGCAGTACTTC
-,-,TRBV11-2,TRBJ1-2,CASGEGSYGYTF,TGTGCCAGCGGCGAGGGCAGCTATGGCTACACCTTC
-,TRBD1,TRBV25-1,TRBJ2-1,CATSDRGPYNEQFF,TGTGCCACCAGTGACAGGGGCCCCTACAATGAGCAGTTCTTC
-,-,TRBV2,TRBJ1-2,CASRDSYGYTF,TGTGCCAGCAGGGACTCTTATGGCTACACCTTC
-,-,TRBV7-3,TRBJ1-6,CASSLQPGPNSPLHF,TGTGCCAGCAGCTTACAGCCGGGACCAAATTCACCCCTCCACTTT
-,TRBD1,TRBV19,TRBJ2-7,CASSLLGTGPNEQYF,TGTGCCAGTAGTCTCCTTGGGACAGGGCCTAACGAGCAGTACTTC
-,-,TRBV19,TRBJ2-5,CASSIVCREKETQYF,TGTGCCAGTAGTATCGTGTGCAGGGAGAAAGAGACCCAGTACTTC
once,-,TRBV7-2,TRBJ2-7,CASSVGGGLAPYEQYF,TGTGCCAGCAGCGTAGGGGGTGGGCTAGCTCCCTACGAGCAGTACTTC
-,-,TRBV21-1,TRBJ2-5,CARDGGWETQYF,TGTGCCAGGGACGGGGGCTGGGAGACCCAGTACTTC
-,TRBD1,TRBV19,TRBJ1-4,CASSTLPGQLNEKLFF,TGTGCCAGTAGTACGCTTCCGGGACAGCTGAATGAAAAACTGTTTTTT
-,-,TRBV6-5,TRBJ2-7,CASTKGNEQYF,TGTGCCAGCACCAAGGGGAACGAGCAGTACTTC
-,TRBD2,TRBV9,TRBJ2-1,CASSGGLAGYNEQFF,TGTGCCAGCAGCGGGGGACTAGCGGGATACAATGAGCAGTTCTTC
-,-,TRBV30,TRBJ1-1,CAWGPTVVGRAFF,TGTGCCTGGGGGCCGACAGTGGTCGGGAGGGCTTTCTTT
-,-,TRBV5-1,TRBJ1-1,CASRRNTEAFF,TGCGCCAGCAGAAGGAACACTGAAGCTTTCTTT
-,-,TRBV21-1,TRBJ1-5,CASSKSRGRQPQHF,TGTGCCAGCAGCAAATCACGGGGACGGCAGCCCCAGCATTTT
-,TRBD1,TRBV15,TRBJ1-4,CATSSQGTGEEKLFF,TGTGCCACCAGCAGTCAGGGGACAGGGGAAGAAAAACTGTTTTTT
-,TRBD2,TRBV28,TRBJ2-7,CASSLGRGNYEQYF,TGTGCCAGCAGTTTAGGGAGGGGCAACTACGAGCAGTACTTC
once,TRBD2,TRBV4-2,TRBJ2-3,CASSQDSGGTVGQYF,TGTGCCAGCAGCCAAGATAGCGGGGGGACGGTAGGGCAGTATTTT
-,-,TRBV19,TRBJ1-1,CASRPSTWNTEAFF,TGTGCCAGTAGGCCGTCGACCTGGAACACTGAAGCTTTCTTT
-,TRBD2,TRBV2,TRBJ2-1,CASRPGGLDEQFF,TGTGCCAGCAGGCCGGGGGGGCTGGATGAGCAGTTCTTC
-,TRBD2,TRBV2,TRBJ2-1,CASRRLAGTYNEQFF,TGTGCCAGCAGGCGACTAGCGGGGACCTACAATGAGCAGTTCTTC
few,-,TRBV11-2,TRBJ2-7,CASSLGFVSPGRTIYEQYF,TGTGCCAGCAGCTTAGGTTTTGTTTCTCCGGGACGGACCATCTACGAGCAGTACTTC
-,-,TRBV9,TRBJ2-3,CASSVWAQGTDTQYF,TGTGCCAGCAGCGTATGGGCCCAGGGGACCGATACGCAGTATTTT
-,TRBD1,TRBV5-5,TRBJ1-4,CAGSRTGHEKLFF,TGTGCCGGTTCTCGGACAGGTCATGAAAAACTGTTTTTT
once,TRBD1,TRBV7-9,TRBJ2-7,CASSPNRSRDRVLYEQYF,TGTGCCAGCAGCCCGAACCGGTCCCGGGACAGGGTATTGTACGAGCAGTACTTC
once,-,TRBV14,TRBJ1-2,CASSPSLRRGHGYTF,TGTGCCAGCAGCCCGAGTCTGCGAAGGGGTCATGGCTACACCTTC
-,TRBD2,TRBV7-3,TRBJ2-3,CASSLNGRGGPDTQYF,TGTGCCAGCAGCTTAAATGGGCGGGGGGGCCCAGATACGCAGTATTTT